Listed below are T cell receptor beta chains from one sample, sequenced in a study of T cell responses to AZD1222 COVID-19 vaccine. Sequencing used immunoSEQ multiplex PCR; TCRdb keeps in-frame clones, though not all of them. The sample shows approximately 80,000 clones, more than 85% of them seen only once. Here the sequenced sample was peripheral blood, taken 28 days after the second AZD1222 dose. These receptors came from an adult who received the AZD1222 COVID-19 vaccine. Each CDR3 is given with its conserved first and last residue.

TRBV9	TRBJ2-3	CASSSRTGETTDTQYF
TRBV7-9	TRBJ2-3	CASSLAGGTDTQYF
TRBV19	TRBJ1-1	CASSFINRGHTEAFF
TRBV2	TRBJ2-7	CASSEGRSSYEQYF
TRBV18	TRBJ2-1	CASSPPGQLGYNEQFF
TRBV2	TRBJ2-3	CASSEVGQGEPFLDTQYF
TRBV12-5	TRBJ1-4	CASGLGGNEKLFF
TRBV5-4	TRBJ2-3	CASSLGPPGGTSTDTQYF
TRBV7-2	TRBJ2-5	CASSLARLAGSETQYF
TRBV11-1	TRBJ1-1	CASSFVRGSATEAFF
TRBV4-2	TRBJ2-7	CASSHGLAGSYEQYF
TRBV10-2	TRBJ2-1	CASRRGAGASNEQFF
TRBV5-4	TRBJ2-3	CASSLSLNWHTDTQYF
TRBV9	TRBJ1-5	CASSVVGNQPQHF
TRBV30	TRBJ2-7	CACSGTSASSYEQYF
TRBV28	TRBJ1-2	CASSPTGSELNYGYTF
TRBV18	TRBJ1-1	CASSLERAHTEAFF
TRBV5-4	TRBJ2-1	CASSLDGRVGSSYNEQFF
TRBV3-1/TRBV3-2	TRBJ1-5	CASSPRGSNQPQHF
TRBV11-2	TRBJ1-3	CASSLFEVGNTIYF
TRBV24-1	TRBJ2-1	CATSDGGVNEQFF
TRBV21-1	TRBJ2-1	CASSKWSRGRNEQFF
TRBV13	TRBJ2-2	CASSIRTSGTNTGELFF
TRBV7-3	TRBJ2-7	CASSLTNGEQYF
TRBV28	TRBJ1-1	CASSTRYGDREFF
TRBV6-6	TRBJ2-7	CASSIEGPQYF
TRBV28	TRBJ1-2	CASSSSTGTGYTF
TRBV7-2	TRBJ1-2	CASSTPLGGYTF
TRBV30	TRBJ2-7	CAWKGGIRDLTYEQYF
TRBV7-6	TRBJ1-3	CASSLDDRGGNTIYF
TRBV29-1	TRBJ1-2	CSVEEGAAYGYTF
TRBV28	TRBJ1-2	CASSLGQGEYGYTF
TRBV30	TRBJ1-1	CAWSVLWGNTEAFF
TRBV30	TRBJ1-2	CAWSSRTANYGYTF
TRBV19	TRBJ2-7	CASSIARGNYEQYF
TRBV11-3	TRBJ2-2	CASSFYEGSNTGELFF